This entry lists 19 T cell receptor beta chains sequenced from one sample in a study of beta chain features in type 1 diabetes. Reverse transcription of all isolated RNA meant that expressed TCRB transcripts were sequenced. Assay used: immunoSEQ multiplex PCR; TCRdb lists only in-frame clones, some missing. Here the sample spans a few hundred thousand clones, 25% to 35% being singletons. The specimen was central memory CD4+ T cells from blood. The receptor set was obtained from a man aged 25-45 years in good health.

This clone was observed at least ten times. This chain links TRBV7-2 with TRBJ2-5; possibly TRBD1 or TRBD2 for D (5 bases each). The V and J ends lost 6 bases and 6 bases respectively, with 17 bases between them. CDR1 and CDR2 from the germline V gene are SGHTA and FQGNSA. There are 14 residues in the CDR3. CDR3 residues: CASSRSGPEKTQYF. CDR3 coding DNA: TGTGCCAGCAGTCGTTCGGGACCAGAGAAGACCCAGTACTTC.

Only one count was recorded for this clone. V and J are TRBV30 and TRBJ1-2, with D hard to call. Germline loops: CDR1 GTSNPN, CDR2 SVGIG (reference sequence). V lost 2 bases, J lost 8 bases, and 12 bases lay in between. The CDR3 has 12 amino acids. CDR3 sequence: CAWSRTNDGYTF. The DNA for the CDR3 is TGTGCCTGGAGTCGGACTAACGACGGCTACACCTTC. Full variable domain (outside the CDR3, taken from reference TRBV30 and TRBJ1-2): SQTIHQWPATLVQPVGSPLSLECTVEGTSNPNLYWYRQAAGRGLQLLFYSVGIGQISSEVPQNLSASRPQDRQFILSSKKLLLSDSGFYLCAWSRTNDGYTFGSGTRLTVV.

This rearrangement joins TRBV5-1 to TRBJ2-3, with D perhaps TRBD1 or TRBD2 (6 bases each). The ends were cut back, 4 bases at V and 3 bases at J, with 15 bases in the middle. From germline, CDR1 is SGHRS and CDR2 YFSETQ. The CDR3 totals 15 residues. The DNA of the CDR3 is TGCGCCAGCAGCCCATCGTGGGGGGCTACAGATACGCAGTATTTT. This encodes CASSPSWGATDTQYF.

The CDR3 nucleotides read TGCGCCAGCAGACGAGGCGGGACAAGTGAGTTCTTC. Its translation: CASRRGGTSEFF. The V and J genes are TRBV23-1 and TRBJ2-1; D tentatively fits TRBD1 or TRBD2 (6 bases each). TRBV23-1 is an ORF, with its function uncertain. The CDR3 extends over 12 amino acids. The germline V and J ends were trimmed by 6 bases and 14 bases, with 17 bases remaining between them.

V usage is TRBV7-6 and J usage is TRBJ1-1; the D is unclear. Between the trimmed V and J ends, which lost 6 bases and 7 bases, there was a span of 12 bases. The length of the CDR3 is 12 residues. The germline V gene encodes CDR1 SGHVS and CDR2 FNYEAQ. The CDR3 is CASRGFGHEAFF. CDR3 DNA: TGTGCCAGCAGAGGGTTTGGTCATGAAGCTTTCTTT.

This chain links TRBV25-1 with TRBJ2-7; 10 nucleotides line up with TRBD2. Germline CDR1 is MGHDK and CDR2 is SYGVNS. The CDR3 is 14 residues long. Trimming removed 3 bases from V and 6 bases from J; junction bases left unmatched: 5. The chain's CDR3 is CASSDPSGRPEQYF. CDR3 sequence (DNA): TGTGCCAGCAGTGACCCTAGCGGGAGACCCGAGCAGTACTTC.

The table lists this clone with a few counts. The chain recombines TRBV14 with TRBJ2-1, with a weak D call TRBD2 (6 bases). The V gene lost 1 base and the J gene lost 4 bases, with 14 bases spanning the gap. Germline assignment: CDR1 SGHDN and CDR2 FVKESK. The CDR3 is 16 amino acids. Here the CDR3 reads CASSQVQRALYNEQFF. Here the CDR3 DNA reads TGTGCCAGCAGCCAAGTACAGCGGGCATTATACAATGAGCAGTTCTTC.

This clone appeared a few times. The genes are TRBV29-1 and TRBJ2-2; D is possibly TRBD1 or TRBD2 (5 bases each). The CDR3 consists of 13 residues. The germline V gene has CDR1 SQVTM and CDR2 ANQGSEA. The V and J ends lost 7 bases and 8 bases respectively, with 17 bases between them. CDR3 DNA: TGCAGCGGCCGCAGGGACCTTCGGGGGGAGCTGTTTTTT. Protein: CSGRRDLRGELFF.

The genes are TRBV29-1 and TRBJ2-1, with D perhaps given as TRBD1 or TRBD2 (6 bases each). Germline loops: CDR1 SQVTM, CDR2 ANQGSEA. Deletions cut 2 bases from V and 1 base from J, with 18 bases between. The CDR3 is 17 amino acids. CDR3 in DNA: TGCAGCGTTGAAAGGTTTGGAGGGCAGGGGTCCTACAATGAGCAGTTCTTC. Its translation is CSVERFGGQGSYNEQFF.

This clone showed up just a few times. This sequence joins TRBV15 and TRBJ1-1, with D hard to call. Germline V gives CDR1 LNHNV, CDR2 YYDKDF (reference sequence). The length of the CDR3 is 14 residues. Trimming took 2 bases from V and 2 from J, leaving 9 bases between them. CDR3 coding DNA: TGTGCCACCAGCAGACCTACACTTAACACTGAAGCTTTCTTT. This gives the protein CATSRPTLNTEAFF.

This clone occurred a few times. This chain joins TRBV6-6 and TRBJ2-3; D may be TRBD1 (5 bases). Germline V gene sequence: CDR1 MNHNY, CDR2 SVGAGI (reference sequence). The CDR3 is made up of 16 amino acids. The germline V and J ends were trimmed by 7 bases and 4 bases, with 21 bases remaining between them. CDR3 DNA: TGTGCCAGCAATGGGCGGCAGGGAAAGGGTGCAGATACGCAGTATTTT. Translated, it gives CASNGRQGKGADTQYF.

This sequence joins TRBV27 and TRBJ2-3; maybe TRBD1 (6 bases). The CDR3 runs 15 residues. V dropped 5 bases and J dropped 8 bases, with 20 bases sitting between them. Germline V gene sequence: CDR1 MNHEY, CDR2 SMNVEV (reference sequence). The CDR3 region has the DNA TGTGCCAGCAGTATGCGGACAGATTTAGAGGGTACGCAGTATTTT. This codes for CASSMRTDLEGTQYF.

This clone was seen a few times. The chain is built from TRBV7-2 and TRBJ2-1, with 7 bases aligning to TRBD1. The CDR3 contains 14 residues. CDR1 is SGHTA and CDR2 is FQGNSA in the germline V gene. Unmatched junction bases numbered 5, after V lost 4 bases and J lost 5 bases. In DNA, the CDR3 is TGTGCCAGCAGCTCCATGGGGACAGACAATGAGCAGTTCTTC. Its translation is CASSSMGTDNEQFF.

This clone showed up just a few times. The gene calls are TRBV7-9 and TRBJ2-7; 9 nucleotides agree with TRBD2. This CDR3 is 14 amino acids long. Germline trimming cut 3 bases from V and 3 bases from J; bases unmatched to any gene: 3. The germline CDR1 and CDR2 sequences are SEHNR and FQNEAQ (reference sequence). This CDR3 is CASSFSGGGYEQYF. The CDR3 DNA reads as TGTGCCAGCAGCTTTAGCGGGGGTGGCTACGAGCAGTACTTC.

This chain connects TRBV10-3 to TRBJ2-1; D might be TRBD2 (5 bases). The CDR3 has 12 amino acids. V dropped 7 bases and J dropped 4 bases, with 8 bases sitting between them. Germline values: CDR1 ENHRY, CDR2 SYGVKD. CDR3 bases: TGTGCCATCAAGGACTCTTACAATGAGCAGTTCTTC. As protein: CAIKDSYNEQFF.

CDR3 bases: TGTGCCAGCGGTCCCAGGGGCGGGGTTAATTTAGCCCTCCACTTT. Encoded protein: CASGPRGGVNLALHF. V and J are TRBV7-9 and TRBJ1-6; perhaps TRBD1 as D (6 bases). Germline V gene lookup returns CDR1 SEHNR and CDR2 FQNEAQ (reference sequence). CDR3 length: 15 residues. Trimming stripped 8 bases from V and 14 bases from J, with 25 bases between.

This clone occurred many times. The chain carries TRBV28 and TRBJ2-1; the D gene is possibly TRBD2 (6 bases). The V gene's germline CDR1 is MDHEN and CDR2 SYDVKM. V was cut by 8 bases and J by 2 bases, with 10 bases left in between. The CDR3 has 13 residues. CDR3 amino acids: CASGGLPYNEQFF. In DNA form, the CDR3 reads TGTGCCAGCGGGGGACTCCCCTACAATGAGCAGTTCTTC.

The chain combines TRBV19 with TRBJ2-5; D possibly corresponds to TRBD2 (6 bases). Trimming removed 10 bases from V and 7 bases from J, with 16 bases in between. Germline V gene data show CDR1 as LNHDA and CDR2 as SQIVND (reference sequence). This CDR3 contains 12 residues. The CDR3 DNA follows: TGTGCCACCATGGGACTCCCCGGGACCCAGTACTTC. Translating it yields CATMGLPGTQYF.

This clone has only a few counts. The CDR3 bases are TGTGCCAGCAGAGAGGAGGGAATTGGGGAGCAGTACTTC. This translates into CASREEGIGEQYF. This rearrangement joins TRBV7-9 to TRBJ2-7; tentatively, D is TRBD2 (6 bases). Germline V gene sequence: CDR1 SEHNR, CDR2 FQNEAQ (reference sequence). V dropped 6 bases and J dropped 7 bases, with 16 bases sitting between them. This CDR3 is 13 amino acids long.